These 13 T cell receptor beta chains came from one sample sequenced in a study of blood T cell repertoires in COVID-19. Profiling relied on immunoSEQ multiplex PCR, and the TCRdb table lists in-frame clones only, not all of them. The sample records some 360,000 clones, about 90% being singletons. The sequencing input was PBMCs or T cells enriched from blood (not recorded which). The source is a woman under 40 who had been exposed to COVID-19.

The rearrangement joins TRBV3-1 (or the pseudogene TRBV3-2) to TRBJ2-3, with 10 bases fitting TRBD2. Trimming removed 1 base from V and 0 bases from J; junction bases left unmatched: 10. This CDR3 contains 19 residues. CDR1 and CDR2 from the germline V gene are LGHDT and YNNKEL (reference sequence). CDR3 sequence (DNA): TGTGCCAGCAGCCAAGTGGCGCTAGCGGGGGCGGCTAGCACAGATACGCAGTATTTT. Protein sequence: CASSQVALAGAASTDTQYF.

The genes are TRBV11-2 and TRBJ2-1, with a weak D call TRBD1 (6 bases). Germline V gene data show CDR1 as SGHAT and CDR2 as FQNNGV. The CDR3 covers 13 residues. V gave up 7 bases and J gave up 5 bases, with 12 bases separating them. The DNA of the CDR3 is TGTGCCAGCACCCTTAGGGGGAACAATGAGCAGTTCTTC. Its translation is CASTLRGNNEQFF.

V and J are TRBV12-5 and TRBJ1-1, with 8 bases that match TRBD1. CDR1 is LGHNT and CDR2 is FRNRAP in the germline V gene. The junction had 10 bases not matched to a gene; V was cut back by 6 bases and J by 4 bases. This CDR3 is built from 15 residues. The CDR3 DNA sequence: TGTGCTAGTGGCCAGCCTGACAGGGGTGCCACTGAAGCTTTCTTT. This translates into CASGQPDRGATEAFF.

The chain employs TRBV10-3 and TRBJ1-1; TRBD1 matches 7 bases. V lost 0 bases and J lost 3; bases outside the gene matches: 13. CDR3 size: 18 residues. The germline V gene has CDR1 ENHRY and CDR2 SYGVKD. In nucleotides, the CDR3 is TGTGCCATCAGTGAGTCAGGATTGTTAGGGGGCGCAGACACTGAAGCTTTCTTT. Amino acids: CAISESGLLGGADTEAFF.

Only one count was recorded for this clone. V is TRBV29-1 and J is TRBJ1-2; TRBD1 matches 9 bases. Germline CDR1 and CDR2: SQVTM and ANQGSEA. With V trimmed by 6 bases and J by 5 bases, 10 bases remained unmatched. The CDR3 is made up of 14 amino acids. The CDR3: CSVSGTGFWYGYTF. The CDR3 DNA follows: TGCAGCGTGTCCGGGACAGGGTTCTGGTATGGCTACACCTTC.

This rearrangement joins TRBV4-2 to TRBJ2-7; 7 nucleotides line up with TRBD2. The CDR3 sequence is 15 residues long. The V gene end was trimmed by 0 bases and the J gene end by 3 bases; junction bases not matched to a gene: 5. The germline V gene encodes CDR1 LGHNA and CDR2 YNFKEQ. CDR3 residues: CASSQDRGRVYEQYF. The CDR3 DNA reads TGTGCCAGCAGCCAAGATAGAGGGAGGGTCTACGAGCAGTACTTC.

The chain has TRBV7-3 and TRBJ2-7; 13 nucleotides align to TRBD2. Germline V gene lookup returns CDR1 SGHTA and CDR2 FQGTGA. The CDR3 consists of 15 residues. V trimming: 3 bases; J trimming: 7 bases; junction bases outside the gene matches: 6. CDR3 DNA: TGTGCCAGCAGCTTGAGGAAGGGACTAGCGGGGGAGCAGTACTTC. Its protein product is CASSLRKGLAGEQYF.

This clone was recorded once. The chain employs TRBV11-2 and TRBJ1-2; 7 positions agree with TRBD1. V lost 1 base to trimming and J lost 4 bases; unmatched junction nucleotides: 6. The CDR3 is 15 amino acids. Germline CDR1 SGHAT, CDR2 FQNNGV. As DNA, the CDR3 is TGTGCCAGCAGCTTAGCCTTTTCAGGGGGCTATGGCTACACCTTC. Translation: CASSLAFSGGYGYTF.

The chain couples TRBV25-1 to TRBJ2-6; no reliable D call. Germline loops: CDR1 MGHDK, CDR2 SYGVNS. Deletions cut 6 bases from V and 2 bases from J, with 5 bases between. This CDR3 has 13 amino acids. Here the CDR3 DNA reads TGTGCCAGCAGGAGGACTGGGGCCAACGTCCTGACTTTC. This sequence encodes CASRRTGANVLTF. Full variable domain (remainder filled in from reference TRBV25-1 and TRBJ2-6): EADIYQTPRYLVIGTGKKITLECSQTMGHDKMYWYQQDPGMELHLIHYSYGVNSTEKGDLSSESTVSRIRTEHFPLTLESARPSHTSQYLCASRRTGANVLTFGAGSRLTVL.

CDR3 sequence reads: CASSMERTGGKGSQPQHF. CDR3 sequence (DNA): TGTGCCAGTAGTATGGAGAGAACAGGGGGAAAGGGAAGTCAGCCCCAGCATTTT. The V gene is TRBV19, the J gene TRBJ1-5; 8 nucleotides align to TRBD1. V trimming: 3 bases; J trimming: 6 bases; junction bases outside the gene matches: 16. The CDR3 extends over 18 amino acids. From germline, CDR1 is LNHDA and CDR2 SQIVND (reference sequence).

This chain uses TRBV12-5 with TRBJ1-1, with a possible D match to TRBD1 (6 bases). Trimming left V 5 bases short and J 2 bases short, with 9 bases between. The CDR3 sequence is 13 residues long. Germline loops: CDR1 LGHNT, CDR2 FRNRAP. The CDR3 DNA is TGTGCTAGTGGTCTGGACAGAAACACTGAAGCTTTCTTT. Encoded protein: CASGLDRNTEAFF. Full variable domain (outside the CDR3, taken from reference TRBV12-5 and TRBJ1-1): DARVTQTPRHKVTEMGQEVTMRCQPILGHNTVFWYRQTMMQGLELLAYFRNRAPLDDSGMPKDRFSAEMPDATLATLKIQPSEPRDSAVYFCASGLDRNTEAFFGQGTRLTVV.

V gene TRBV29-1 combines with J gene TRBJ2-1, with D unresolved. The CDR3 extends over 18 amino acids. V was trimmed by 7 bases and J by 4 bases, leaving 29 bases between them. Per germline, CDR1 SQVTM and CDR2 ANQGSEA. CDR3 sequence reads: CSAGMGADREPVYNEQFF. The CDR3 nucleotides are TGCAGCGCCGGAATGGGTGCGGATCGCGAGCCGGTTTACAATGAGCAGTTCTTC.

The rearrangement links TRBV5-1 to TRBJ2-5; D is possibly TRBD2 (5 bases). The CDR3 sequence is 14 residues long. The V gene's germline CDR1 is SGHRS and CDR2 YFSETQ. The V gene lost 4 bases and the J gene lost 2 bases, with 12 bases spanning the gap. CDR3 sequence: CASSHGESQETQYF. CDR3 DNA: TGCGCCAGCAGCCACGGGGAGTCACAAGAGACCCAGTACTTC.